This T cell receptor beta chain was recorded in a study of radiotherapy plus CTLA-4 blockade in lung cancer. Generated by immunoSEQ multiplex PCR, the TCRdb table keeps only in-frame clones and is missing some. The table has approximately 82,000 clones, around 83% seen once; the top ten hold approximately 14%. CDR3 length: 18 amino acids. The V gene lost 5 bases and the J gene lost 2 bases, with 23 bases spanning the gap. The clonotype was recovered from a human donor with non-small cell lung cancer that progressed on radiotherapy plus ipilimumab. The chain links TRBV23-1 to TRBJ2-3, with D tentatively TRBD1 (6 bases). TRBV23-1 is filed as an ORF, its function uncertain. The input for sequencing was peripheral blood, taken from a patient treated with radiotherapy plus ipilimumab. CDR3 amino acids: CASSVATGCHTFTDTQYF. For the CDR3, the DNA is TGCGCCAGCAGTGTTGCTACAGGGTGTCATACCTTCACAGATACGCAGTATTTT.